This T cell receptor (beta chain) was retrieved from a study of blood T cell repertoires in COVID-19. For the study at large: Samples of COVID-19 (acute and convalescent) were obtained from the United States, Italy and Spain. Sources were T cells, B-cell-depleted T cells, or PBMCs; the material itself was cDNA or gDNA.

Per the original data handling: Scientists estimated how many nucleated cells there were by amplifying reference gene primers. Clones were read by immunoSEQ multiplex PCR, and TCRdb kept only the in-frame ones, dropping some. Clonal size and the V and J genes are those of that table, whereas D and trimming came from the DNA. The table has a few hundred thousand clones, roughly 80% seen once. V gave up 5 bases and J gave up 2 bases; unmatched junction bases: 5. This CDR3 region has 15 residues. Germline lookup yields CDR1 MNHEY and CDR2 SMNVEV (reference sequence). Donors were grouped by their self-reported clinical history.

The clonotype was recovered from a man aged 25-40 years with acute COVID-19. The sequenced sample consisted of PBMCs or T cells enriched from blood (not recorded which). The chain links TRBV27 to TRBJ2-1; 8 nucleotides align to TRBD1. The CDR3: CASSPDRGTYNEQFF. For the CDR3, the DNA is TGTGCCAGCAGTCCCGACAGGGGTACCTACAATGAGCAGTTCTTC.